This T cell receptor beta chain derives from a study of cytomegalovirus exposure and HLA in healthy donors. Study outcomes and limitations: In a later analysis, across HLA loci, associated TCR counts were highest for DRB1, lowest for HLA-C. TCR beta chains associated with HLA were, in a later analysis, more clonally expanded than equally common others. Most TCR beta V segments were productive about 90% or about 30% of the time in an earlier analysis.

60 Vbeta and 13 Jbeta primers were used in PCR. TCRdb's copy holds only in-frame clones and misses some; the assay was immunoSEQ multiplex PCR. The table has just under 250,000 clones, roughly 82% seen once. CDR1 and CDR2 (germline): SGHNT, YENEEA. The CDR3 spans 16 residues. Trimming cost V 1 base and J 1 base, with 12 bases left between them. Of note for this clone: The antigen remains undetermined.

The chain recombines TRBV11-3 with TRBJ2-3, with a weak D call TRBD2 (5 bases). This receptor was obtained from a woman aged 40 to 50 in good health and CMV-seropositive. The sample comprised PBMCs. Here the CDR3 DNA reads TGTGCCAGCAGCTTAGGTGTGGGAGAGGGCACAGATACGCAGTATTTT. Amino acid sequence: CASSLGVGEGTDTQYF.